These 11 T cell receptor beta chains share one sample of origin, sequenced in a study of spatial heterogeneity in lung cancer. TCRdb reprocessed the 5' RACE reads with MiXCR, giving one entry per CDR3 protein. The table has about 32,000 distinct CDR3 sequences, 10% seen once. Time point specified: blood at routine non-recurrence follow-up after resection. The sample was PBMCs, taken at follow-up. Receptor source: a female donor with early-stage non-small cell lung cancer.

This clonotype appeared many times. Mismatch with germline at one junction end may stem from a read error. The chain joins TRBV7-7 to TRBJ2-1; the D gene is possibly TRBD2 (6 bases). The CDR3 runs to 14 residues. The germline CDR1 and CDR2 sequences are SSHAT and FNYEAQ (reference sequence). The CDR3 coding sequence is TGTGCTAGCAGCGAGGAAGGAGGGCTAAGTGAGCAGTTCTTC. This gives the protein CASSEEGGLSEQFF.

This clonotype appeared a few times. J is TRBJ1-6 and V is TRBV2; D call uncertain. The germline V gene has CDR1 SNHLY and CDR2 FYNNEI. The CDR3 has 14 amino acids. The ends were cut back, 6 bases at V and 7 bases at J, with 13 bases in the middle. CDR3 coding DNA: TGTGCCAGCAGGATCGACGGAGAAAATTCACCCCTCCACTTT. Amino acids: CASRIDGENSPLHF.

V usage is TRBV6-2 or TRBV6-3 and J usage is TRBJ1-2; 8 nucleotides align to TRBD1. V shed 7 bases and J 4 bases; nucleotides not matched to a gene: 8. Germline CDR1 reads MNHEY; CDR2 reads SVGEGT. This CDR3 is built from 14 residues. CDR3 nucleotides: TGTGCCAGCAATCCGGGACAGGTGGCCTATGGCTACACCTTC. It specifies CASNPGQVAYGYTF.

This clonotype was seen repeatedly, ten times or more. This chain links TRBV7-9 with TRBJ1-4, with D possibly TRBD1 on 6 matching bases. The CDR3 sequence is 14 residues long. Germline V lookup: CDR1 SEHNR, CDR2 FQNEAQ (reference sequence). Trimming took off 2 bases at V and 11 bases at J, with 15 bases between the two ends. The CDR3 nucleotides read TGTGCCAGCAGCTTAACCAGAGAGGGGGGGAAACTGTTTTTT. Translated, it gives CASSLTREGGKLFF.

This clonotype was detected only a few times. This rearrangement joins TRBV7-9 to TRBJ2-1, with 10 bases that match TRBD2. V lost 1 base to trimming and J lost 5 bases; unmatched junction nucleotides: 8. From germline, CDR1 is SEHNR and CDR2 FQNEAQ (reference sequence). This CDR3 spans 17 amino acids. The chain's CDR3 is CASSLVRLAGGDNEQFF. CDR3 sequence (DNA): TGTGCCAGCAGCTTAGTGAGGTTAGCGGGGGGAGACAATGAGCAGTTCTTC. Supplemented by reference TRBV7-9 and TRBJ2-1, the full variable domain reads DTGVSQNPRHKITKRGQNVTFRCDPISEHNRLYWYRQTLGQGPEFLTYFQNEAQLEKSRLLSDRFSAERPKGSFSTLEIQRTEQGDSAMYLCASSLVRLAGGDNEQFFGPGTRLTVL.

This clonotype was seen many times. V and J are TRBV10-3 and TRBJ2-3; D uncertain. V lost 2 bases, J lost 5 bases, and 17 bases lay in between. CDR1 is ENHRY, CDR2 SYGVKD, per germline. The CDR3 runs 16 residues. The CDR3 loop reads CAISEADEKGEDTQYF. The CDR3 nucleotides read TGTGCCATCAGTGAGGCGGACGAAAAGGGCGAAGATACGCAGTATTTT.

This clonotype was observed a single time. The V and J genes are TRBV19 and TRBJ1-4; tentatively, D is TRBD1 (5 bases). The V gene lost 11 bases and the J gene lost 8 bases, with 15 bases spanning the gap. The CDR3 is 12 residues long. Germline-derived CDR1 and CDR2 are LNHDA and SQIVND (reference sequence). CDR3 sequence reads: CASGVLGEKLFF. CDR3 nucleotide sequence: TGTGCCTCGGGGGTACTTGGAGAAAAACTGTTTTTT. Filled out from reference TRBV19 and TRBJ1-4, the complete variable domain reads DGGITQSPKYLFRKEGQNVTLSCEQNLNHDAMYWYRQDPGQGLRLIYYSQIVNDFQKGDIAEGYSVSREKKESFPLTVTSAQKNPTAFYLCASGVLGEKLFFGSGTQLSVL.

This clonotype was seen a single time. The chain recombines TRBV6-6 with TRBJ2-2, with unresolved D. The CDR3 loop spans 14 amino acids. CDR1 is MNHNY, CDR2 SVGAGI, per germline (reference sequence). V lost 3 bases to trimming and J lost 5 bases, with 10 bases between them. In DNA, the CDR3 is TGTGCCAGCAGTTATAACGCCGGTACCGGGGAGCTGTTTTTT. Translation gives CASSYNAGTGELFF.

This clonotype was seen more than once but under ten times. The CDR3 DNA reads as TGTGCCAGCATTGAGGGGGGTGAGCAGTTCTTC. This encodes CASIEGGEQFF. The V gene is TRBV7-9, the J gene TRBJ2-1; D tentatively reads TRBD1 or TRBD2 (6 bases each). V was cut by 7 bases and J by 9 bases, with 10 bases left in between. The germline V gene encodes CDR1 SEHNR and CDR2 FQNEAQ (reference sequence). This CDR3 contains 11 residues. Combining the CDR3 with reference TRBV7-9 and TRBJ2-1 gives the whole variable domain DTGVSQNPRHKITKRGQNVTFRCDPISEHNRLYWYRQTLGQGPEFLTYFQNEAQLEKSRLLSDRFSAERPKGSFSTLEIQRTEQGDSAMYLCASIEGGEQFFGPGTRLTVL.

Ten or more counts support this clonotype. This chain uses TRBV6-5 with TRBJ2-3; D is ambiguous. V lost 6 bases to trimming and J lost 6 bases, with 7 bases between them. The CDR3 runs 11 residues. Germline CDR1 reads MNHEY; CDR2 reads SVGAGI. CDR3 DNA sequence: TGTGCCAGCAGCCACGGGGATACGCAGTATTTT. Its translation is CASSHGDTQYF.

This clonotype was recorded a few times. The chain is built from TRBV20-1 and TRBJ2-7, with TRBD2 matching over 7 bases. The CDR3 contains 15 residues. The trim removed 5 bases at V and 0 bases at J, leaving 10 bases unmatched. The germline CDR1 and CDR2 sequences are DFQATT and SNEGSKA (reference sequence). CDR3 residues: CSAPPAGWSSYEQYF. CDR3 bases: TGCAGTGCTCCCCCAGCGGGGTGGAGCTCCTACGAGCAGTACTTC.